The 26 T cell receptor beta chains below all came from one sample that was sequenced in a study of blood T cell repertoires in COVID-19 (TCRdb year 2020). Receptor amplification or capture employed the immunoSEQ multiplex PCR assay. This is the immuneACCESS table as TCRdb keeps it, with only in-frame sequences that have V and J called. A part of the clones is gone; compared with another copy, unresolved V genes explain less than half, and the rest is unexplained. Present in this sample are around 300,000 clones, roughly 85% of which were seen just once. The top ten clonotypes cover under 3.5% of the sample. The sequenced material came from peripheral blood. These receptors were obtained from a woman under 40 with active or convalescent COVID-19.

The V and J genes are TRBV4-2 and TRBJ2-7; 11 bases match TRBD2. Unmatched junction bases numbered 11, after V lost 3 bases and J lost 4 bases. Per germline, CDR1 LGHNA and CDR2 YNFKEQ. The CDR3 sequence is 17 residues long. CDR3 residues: CASSQGSGGAQSYEQYF. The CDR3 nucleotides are TGTGCCAGCAGCCAGGGTAGCGGGGGGGCCCAGAGTTACGAGCAGTACTTC.

The DNA of the CDR3 is TGTGCCAGTAGTGTTAGCGGGGGGACCCGATCTACGCAGTATTTT. This gives the protein CASSVSGGTRSTQYF. The chain carries TRBV19 and TRBJ2-3; TRBD2 matches 10 bases. The CDR3 contains 15 residues. Germline values: CDR1 LNHDA, CDR2 SQIVND (reference sequence). V trimming: 5 bases; J trimming: 8 bases; junction bases outside the gene matches: 10.

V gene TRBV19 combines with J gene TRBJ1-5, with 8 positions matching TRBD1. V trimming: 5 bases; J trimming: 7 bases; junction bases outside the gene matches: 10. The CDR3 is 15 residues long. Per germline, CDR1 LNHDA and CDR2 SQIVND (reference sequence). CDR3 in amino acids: CASSQIQGAKQPQHF. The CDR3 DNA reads TGTGCCAGTAGTCAAATCCAGGGGGCGAAACAGCCCCAGCATTTT.

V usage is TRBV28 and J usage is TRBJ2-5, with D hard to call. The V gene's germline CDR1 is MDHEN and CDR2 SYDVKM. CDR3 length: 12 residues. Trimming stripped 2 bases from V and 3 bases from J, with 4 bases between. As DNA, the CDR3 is TGTGCCAGCAGTTTAACGGAAGAGACCCAGTACTTC. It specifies CASSLTEETQYF.

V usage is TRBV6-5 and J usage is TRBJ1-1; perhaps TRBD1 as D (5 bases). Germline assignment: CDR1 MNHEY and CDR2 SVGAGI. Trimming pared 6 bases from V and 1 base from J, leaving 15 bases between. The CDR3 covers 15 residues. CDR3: CASSPNVQGNTEAFF. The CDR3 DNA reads TGTGCCAGCAGCCCCAATGTTCAGGGGAACACTGAAGCTTTCTTT.

The CDR3 region is CASSFTSGGTQETQYF. The CDR3 nucleotides are TGTGCCAGCAGCTTCACTAGCGGGGGGACCCAAGAGACCCAGTACTTC. V is TRBV7-2 and J is TRBJ2-5; 12 nucleotides match TRBD2. CDR1 is SGHTA and CDR2 is FQGNSA in the germline V gene. The length of the CDR3 is 16 residues. Trimming cost V 3 bases and J 1 base; bases outside gene matches: 3.

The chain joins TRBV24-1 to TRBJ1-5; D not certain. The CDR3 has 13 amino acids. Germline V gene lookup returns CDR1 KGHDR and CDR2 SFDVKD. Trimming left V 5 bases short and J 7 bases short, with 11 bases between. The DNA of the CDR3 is TGTGCCACCAGTGCGTCAGGTACCCAGCCCCAGCATTTT. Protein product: CATSASGTQPQHF.

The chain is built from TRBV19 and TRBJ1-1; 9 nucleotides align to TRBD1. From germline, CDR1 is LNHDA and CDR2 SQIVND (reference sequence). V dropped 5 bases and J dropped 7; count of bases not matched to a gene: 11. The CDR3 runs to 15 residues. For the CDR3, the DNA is TGTGCCAGTAGTGCTCGGACAGGGGTATTCGGTGAAGCTTTCTTT. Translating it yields CASSARTGVFGEAFF.

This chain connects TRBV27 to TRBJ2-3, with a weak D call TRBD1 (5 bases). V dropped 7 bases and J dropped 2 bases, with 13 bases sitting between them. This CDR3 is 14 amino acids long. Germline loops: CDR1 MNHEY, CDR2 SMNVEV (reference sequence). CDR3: CASTPRQTTDTQYF. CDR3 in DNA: TGTGCCAGCACCCCAAGACAGACCACAGATACGCAGTATTTT.

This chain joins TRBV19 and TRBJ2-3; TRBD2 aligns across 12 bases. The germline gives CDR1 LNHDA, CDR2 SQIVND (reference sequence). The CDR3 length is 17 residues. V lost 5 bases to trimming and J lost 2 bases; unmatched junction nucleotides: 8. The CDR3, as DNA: TGTGCCAGTAGTCTAGCGGGGGGGCCGGGGATCACAGATACGCAGTATTTT. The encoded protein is CASSLAGGPGITDTQYF. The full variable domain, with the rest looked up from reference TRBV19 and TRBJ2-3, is DGGITQSPKYLFRKEGQNVTLSCEQNLNHDAMYWYRQDPGQGLRLIYYSQIVNDFQKGDIAEGYSVSREKKESFPLTVTSAQKNPTAFYLCASSLAGGPGITDTQYFGPGTRLTVL.

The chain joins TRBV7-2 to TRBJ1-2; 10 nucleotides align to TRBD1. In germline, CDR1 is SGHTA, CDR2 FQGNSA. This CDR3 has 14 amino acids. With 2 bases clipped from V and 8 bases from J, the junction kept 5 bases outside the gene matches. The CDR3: CASSLLGQGYGYTF. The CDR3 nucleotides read TGTGCCAGCAGCTTATTGGGACAGGGGTACGGCTACACCTTC.

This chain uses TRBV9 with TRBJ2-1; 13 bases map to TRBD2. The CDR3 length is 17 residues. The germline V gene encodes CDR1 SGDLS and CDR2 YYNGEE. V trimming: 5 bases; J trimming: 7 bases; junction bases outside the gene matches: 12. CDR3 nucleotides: TGTGCCAGCAGTCCCGGGACTAGCGGGACTTGGGATAATGAGCAGTTCTTC. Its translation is CASSPGTSGTWDNEQFF.

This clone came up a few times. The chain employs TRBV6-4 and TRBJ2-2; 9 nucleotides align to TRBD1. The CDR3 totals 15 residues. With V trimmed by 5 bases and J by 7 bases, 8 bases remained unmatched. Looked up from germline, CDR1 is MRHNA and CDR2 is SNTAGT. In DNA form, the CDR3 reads TGTGCCAGCAGTAGGACAGGGGACGATCACGGGGAGCTGTTTTTT. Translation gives CASSRTGDDHGELFF.

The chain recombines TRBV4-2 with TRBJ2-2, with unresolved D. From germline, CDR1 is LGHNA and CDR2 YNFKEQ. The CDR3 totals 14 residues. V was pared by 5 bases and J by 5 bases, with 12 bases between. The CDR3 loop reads CASSGGPSTGELFF. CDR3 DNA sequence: TGTGCCAGCAGCGGTGGGCCGTCAACCGGGGAGCTGTTTTTT.

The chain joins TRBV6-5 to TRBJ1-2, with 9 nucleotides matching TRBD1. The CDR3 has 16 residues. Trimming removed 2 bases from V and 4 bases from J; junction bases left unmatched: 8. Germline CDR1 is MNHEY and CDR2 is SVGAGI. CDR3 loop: CASSYGGQGRSYGYTF. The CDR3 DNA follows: TGTGCCAGCAGTTACGGGGGACAGGGCCGCAGCTATGGCTACACCTTC.

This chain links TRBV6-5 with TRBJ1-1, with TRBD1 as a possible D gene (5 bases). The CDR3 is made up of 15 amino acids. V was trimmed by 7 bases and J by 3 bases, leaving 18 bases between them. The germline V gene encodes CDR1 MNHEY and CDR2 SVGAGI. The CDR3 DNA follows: TGTGCCAGCACTCCGAATTGGGGAGGGGACACTGAAGCTTTCTTT. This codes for CASTPNWGGDTEAFF.

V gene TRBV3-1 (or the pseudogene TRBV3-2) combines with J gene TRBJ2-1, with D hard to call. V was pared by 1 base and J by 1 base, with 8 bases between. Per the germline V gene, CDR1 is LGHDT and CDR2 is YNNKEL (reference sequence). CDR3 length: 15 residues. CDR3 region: CASSQAAGSYNEQFF. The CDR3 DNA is TGTGCCAGCAGCCAAGCGGCAGGTTCCTACAATGAGCAGTTCTTC.

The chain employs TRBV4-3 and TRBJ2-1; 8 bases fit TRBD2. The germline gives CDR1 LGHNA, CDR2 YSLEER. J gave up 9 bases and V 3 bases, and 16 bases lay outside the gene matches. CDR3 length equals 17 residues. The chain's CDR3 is CASSQDPSGGLRGEQFF. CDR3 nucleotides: TGCGCCAGCAGCCAGGATCCAAGCGGGGGTCTTCGGGGTGAGCAGTTCTTC.

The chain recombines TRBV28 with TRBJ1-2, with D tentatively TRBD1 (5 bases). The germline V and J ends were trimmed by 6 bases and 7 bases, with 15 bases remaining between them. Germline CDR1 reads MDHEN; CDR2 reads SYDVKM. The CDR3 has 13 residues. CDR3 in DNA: TGTGCCAGCAGCCAGACAGCGACGAGTGGCTACACCTTC. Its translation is CASSQTATSGYTF.

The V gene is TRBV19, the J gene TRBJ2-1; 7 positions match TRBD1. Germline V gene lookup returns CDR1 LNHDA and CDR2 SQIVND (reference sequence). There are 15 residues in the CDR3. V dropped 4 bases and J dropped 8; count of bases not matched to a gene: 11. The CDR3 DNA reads TGTGCCAGTAGTACCCCCTATAGGGGGCGCGATGAGCAGTTCTTC. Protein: CASSTPYRGRDEQFF.

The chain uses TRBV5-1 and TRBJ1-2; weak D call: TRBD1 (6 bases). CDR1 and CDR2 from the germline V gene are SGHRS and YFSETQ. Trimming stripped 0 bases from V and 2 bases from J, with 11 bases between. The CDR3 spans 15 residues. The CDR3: CASSLEGVQNYGYTF. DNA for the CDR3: TGCGCCAGCAGCTTGGAGGGGGTGCAAAACTATGGCTACACCTTC. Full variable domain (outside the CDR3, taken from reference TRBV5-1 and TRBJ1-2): KAGVTQTPRYLIKTRGQQVTLSCSPISGHRSVSWYQQTPGQGLQFLFEYFSETQRNKGNFPGRFSGRQFSNSRSEMNVSTLELGDSALYLCASSLEGVQNYGYTFGSGTRLTVV.

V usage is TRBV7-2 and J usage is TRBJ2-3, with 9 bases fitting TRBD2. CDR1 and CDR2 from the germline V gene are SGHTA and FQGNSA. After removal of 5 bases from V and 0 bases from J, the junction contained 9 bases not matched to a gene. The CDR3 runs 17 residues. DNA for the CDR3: TGTGCCAGCAGCCTCAGACTAGCGGTCCAGAGCACAGATACGCAGTATTTT. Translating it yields CASSLRLAVQSTDTQYF. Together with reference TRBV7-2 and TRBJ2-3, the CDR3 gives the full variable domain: GAGVSQSPSNKVTEKGKDVELRCDPISGHTALYWYRQSLGQGLEFLIYFQGNSAPDKSGLPSDRFSAERTGGSVSTLTIQRTQQEDSAVYLCASSLRLAVQSTDTQYFGPGTRLTVL.

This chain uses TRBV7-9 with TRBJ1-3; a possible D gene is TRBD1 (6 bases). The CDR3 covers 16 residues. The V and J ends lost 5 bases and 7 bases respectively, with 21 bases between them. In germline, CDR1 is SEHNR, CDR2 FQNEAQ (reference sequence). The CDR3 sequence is CASSTYRQESWNTIYF. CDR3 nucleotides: TGTGCCAGCAGCACCTACAGACAGGAGAGTTGGAACACCATATATTTT.

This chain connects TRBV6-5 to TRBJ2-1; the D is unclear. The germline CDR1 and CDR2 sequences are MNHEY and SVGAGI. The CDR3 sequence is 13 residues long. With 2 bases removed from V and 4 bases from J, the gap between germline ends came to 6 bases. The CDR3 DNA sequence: TGTGCCAGCAGTTACAGCTTTTACAATGAGCAGTTCTTC. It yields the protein CASSYSFYNEQFF.

The CDR3 coding sequence is TGTGCCAGCAGTTTTCTTGGGGGGTCGTCTGGAAACACCATATATTTT. Protein product: CASSFLGGSSGNTIYF. The chain is built from TRBV28 and TRBJ1-3; a possible D gene is TRBD1 (5 bases). CDR3 size: 16 residues. Germline V gives CDR1 MDHEN, CDR2 SYDVKM. V was trimmed by 3 bases and J by 1 base, leaving 13 bases between them.

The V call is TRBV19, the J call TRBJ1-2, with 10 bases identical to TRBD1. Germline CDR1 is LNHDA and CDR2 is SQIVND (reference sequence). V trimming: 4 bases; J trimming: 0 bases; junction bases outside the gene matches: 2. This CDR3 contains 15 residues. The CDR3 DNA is TGTGCCAGTAGTAGGGGACAGGGGTCTAACTATGGCTACACCTTC. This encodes CASSRGQGSNYGYTF. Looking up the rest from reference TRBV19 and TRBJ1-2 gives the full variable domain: DGGITQSPKYLFRKEGQNVTLSCEQNLNHDAMYWYRQDPGQGLRLIYYSQIVNDFQKGDIAEGYSVSREKKESFPLTVTSAQKNPTAFYLCASSRGQGSNYGYTFGSGTRLTVV.